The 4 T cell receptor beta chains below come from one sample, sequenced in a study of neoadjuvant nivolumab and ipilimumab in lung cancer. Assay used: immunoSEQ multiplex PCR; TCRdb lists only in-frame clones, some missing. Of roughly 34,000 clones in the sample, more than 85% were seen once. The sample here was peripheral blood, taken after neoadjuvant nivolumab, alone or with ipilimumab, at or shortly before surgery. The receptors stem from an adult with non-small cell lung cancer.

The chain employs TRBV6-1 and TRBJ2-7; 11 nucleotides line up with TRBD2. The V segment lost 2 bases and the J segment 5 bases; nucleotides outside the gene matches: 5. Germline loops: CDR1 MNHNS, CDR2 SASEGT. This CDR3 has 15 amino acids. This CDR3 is CASSESGTSGDEQYF. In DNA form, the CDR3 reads TGTGCCAGCAGTGAATCCGGGACTAGCGGAGACGAGCAGTACTTC.

CDR3 sequence (DNA): TGTGCCAGCAGTGAAGCCCGGACTAGCGGGAGTACGGATGAGCAGTTCTTC. It encodes CASSEARTSGSTDEQFF. This chain joins TRBV2 and TRBJ2-1, with 13 positions matching TRBD2. The trim removed 0 bases at V and 8 bases at J, leaving 7 bases unmatched. Per the germline V gene, CDR1 is SNHLY and CDR2 is FYNNEI. The CDR3 loop spans 17 amino acids.

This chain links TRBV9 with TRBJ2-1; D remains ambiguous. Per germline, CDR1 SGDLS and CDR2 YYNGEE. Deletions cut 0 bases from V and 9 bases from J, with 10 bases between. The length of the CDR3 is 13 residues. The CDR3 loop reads CASSVGWIGEQFF. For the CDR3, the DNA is TGTGCCAGCAGCGTAGGCTGGATTGGTGAGCAGTTCTTC.

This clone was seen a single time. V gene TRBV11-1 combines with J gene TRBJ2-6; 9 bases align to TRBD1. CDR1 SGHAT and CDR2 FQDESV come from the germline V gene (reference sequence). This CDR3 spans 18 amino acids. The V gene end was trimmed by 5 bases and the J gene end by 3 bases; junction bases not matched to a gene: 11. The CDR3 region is CASSATGTGTFGANVLTF. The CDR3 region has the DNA TGTGCCAGCAGCGCTACCGGGACAGGGACTTTTGGGGCCAACGTCCTGACTTTC.